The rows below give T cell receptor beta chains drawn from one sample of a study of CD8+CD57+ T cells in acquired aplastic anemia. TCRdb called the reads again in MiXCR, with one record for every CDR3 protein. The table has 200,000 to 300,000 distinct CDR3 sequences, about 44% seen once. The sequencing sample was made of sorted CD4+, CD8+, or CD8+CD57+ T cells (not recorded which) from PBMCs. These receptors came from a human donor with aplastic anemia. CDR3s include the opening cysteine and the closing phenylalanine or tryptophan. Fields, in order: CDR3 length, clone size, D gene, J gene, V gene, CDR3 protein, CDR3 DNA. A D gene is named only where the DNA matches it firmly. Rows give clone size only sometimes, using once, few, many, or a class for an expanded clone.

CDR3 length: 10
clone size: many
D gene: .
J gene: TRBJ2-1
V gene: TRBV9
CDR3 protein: CASSGDEQFF
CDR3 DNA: TGTGCCAGCAGCGGCGATGAGCAGTTCTTC

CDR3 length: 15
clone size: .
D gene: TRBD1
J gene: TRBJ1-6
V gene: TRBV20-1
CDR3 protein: CSGEDRGTYNSPLHF
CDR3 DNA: TGCAGCGGCGAGGACAGGGGCACCTATAATTCACCCCTCCACTTT

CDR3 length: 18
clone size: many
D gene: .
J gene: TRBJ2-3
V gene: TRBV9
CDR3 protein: CASSVLPGPEGGTDTQYF
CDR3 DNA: TGTGCCAGCAGCGTTCTCCCAGGGCCAGAGGGGGGCACAGATACGCAGTATTTT

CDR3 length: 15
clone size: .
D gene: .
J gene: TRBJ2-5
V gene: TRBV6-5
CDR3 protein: CASSYSGGQQETQYF
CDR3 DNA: TGTGCCAGCAGTTACTCTGGCGGGCAGCAAGAGACCCAGTACTTC

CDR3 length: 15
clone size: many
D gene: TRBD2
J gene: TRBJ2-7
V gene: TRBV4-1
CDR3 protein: CASTINLAGGGEQYF
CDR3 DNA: TGCGCCAGCACCATTAACCTAGCGGGAGGAGGCGAGCAGTACTTC

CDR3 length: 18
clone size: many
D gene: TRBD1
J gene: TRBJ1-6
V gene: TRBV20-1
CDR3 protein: CSAREIGQAGSYNSPLHF
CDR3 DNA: TGCAGTGCTAGGGAAATTGGACAGGCTGGGTCCTATAATTCACCCCTCCACTTT

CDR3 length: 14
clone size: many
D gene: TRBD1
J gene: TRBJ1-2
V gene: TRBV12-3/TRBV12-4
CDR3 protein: CASSTDREVDGYTF
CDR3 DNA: TGTGCCAGCAGTACCGACAGGGAGGTGGACGGCTACACCTTC

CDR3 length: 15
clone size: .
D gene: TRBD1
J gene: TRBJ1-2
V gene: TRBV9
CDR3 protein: CASSAPAGQGGGYTF
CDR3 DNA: TGTGCCAGCAGCGCTCCCGCGGGACAGGGGGGAGGCTACACCTTC

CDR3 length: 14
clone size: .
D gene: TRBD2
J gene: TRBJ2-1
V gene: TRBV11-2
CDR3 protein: CASSLDFAQRGWFF
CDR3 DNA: TGTGCCAGTAGCTTAGATTTTGCCCAGCGGGGGTGGTTCTTC

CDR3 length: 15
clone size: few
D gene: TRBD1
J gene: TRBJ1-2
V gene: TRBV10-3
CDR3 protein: CAIIGPGQGVYGYTF
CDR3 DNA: TGTGCCATCATTGGACCGGGACAGGGTGTATATGGCTACACCTTC

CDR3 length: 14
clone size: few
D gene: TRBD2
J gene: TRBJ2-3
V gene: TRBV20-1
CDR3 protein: CSAGTSGDTDTQYF
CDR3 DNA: TGCAGTGCTGGGACTAGCGGGGACACAGATACGCAGTATTTT

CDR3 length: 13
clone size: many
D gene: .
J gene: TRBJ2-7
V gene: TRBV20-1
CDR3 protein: CSARGLDSYEQYF
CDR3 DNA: TGCAGTGCTCGCGGGTTAGACTCCTACGAGCAGTACTTC